A single sample is the source of the 16 T cell receptor beta chains below, sequenced in a study of blood T cell repertoires in COVID-19. The assay was immunoSEQ multiplex PCR, and TCRdb's table has in-frame clones only and misses some. The data show some 11,000 clones, 75% to 90% seen once. The sequenced material came from peripheral blood. The receptors originated from a human donor in a cohort sampled during active COVID-19.

This chain connects TRBV6-1 to TRBJ1-2; D unclear. Trimming removed 2 bases at V and 3 bases at J, with 7 bases between. The CDR3 sequence is 13 residues long. Germline-derived CDR1 and CDR2 are MNHNS and SASEGT. CDR3 sequence reads: CASSENSYYGYTF. CDR3 sequence (DNA): TGTGCCAGCAGTGAAAACAGCTACTATGGCTACACCTTC.

This chain connects TRBV30 to TRBJ2-7, with a tentative D call TRBD1 (6 bases). Germline CDR1 reads GTSNPN; CDR2 reads SVGIG (reference sequence). V lost 4 bases, J lost 6 bases, and 7 bases lay in between. The CDR3 consists of 10 residues. The CDR3 here is CAWKGGEQYF. CDR3 coding DNA: TGTGCCTGGAAAGGGGGCGAGCAGTACTTC.

The chain recombines TRBV5-4 with TRBJ1-1; D gene unclear. The CDR3 is 14 residues long. V was shortened by 0 bases and J by 5 bases, with 11 bases between the two germline ends. Germline V CDR1 and CDR2: SGHNT, YYREEE (reference sequence). The DNA for the CDR3 is TGTGCCAGCAGCTTGGTTGGCCCCTCGACTGAAGCTTTCTTT. Amino acid sequence: CASSLVGPSTEAFF.

The chain is built from TRBV10-2 and TRBJ2-7, with 7 positions matching TRBD1. CDR1 WSHSY and CDR2 SAAADI come from the germline V gene. CDR3 length equals 12 residues. This CDR3 is CSYRTGEGEQYF. The CDR3 region has the DNA TGCTCTTACCGGACAGGCGAGGGCGAGCAGTACTTC.

The chain carries TRBV20-1 and TRBJ1-2; 7 nucleotides match TRBD1. This CDR3 comprises 13 residues. V lost 3 bases to trimming and J lost 8 bases; unmatched junction nucleotides: 9. The germline V gene encodes CDR1 DFQATT and CDR2 SNEGSKA (reference sequence). CDR3 sequence: CSASPQGMGGYTF. The CDR3 region has the DNA TGCAGTGCTAGTCCACAGGGGATGGGCGGCTACACCTTC.

The chain recombines TRBV5-1 with TRBJ2-7; 7 bases match TRBD1. The germline CDR1 and CDR2 sequences are SGHRS and YFSETQ. This CDR3 contains 14 residues. Unmatched junction bases numbered 5, after V lost 5 bases and J lost 0 bases. CDR3 loop: CASRPGTVSYEQYF. The CDR3 nucleotides are TGCGCCAGCAGACCCGGGACAGTCTCCTACGAGCAGTACTTC. Variable domain in full (rest from reference TRBV5-1 and TRBJ2-7): KAGVTQTPRYLIKTRGQQVTLSCSPISGHRSVSWYQQTPGQGLQFLFEYFSETQRNKGNFPGRFSGRQFSNSRSEMNVSTLELGDSALYLCASRPGTVSYEQYFGPGTRLTVT.

V and J are TRBV6-5 and TRBJ2-6; 8 nucleotides match TRBD1. CDR1 is MNHEY, CDR2 SVGAGI, per germline. The trim removed 4 bases at V and 4 bases at J, leaving 3 bases unmatched. The CDR3 has 15 residues. CDR3 region: CASSSGTGGANVLTF. CDR3 sequence (DNA): TGTGCCAGCAGTTCAGGGACAGGAGGGGCCAACGTCCTGACTTTC.

The chain combines TRBV4-1 with TRBJ1-2; no definite D call. V shed 1 base and J shed 0 bases, with 24 bases lying between them. The germline CDR1 and CDR2 sequences are MGHRA and YSYEKL. The CDR3 extends over 20 amino acids. The CDR3 reads CASSQAGTSAGRVANYGYTF. In DNA form, the CDR3 reads TGCGCCAGCAGCCAAGCTGGTACGTCGGCGGGCCGGGTAGCTAACTATGGCTACACCTTC.

The V gene is TRBV21-1, the J gene TRBJ2-3; TRBD1, the D gene given by the table, was not confirmed from the DNA. TRBV21-1 corresponds to a pseudogene. There are 17 residues in the CDR3. The CDR3 DNA reads as TGTGCCAGCAGCAAATCGCCGACATCCCCTAGCACAGATACGCAGTATTTT. Translated: CASSKSPTSPSTDTQYF.

This rearrangement joins TRBV29-1 to TRBJ1-5; 10 nucleotides align to TRBD1. The germline V gene encodes CDR1 SQVTM and CDR2 ANQGSEA. This CDR3 has 15 amino acids. V trimming: 6 bases; J trimming: 1 base; junction bases outside the gene matches: 6. The CDR3 DNA sequence: TGCAGCGTGGCGACAGGGGGCATAAGCAATCAGCCCCAGCATTTT. This encodes CSVATGGISNQPQHF.

The chain uses TRBV14 and TRBJ2-1; TRBD2 aligns across 12 bases. The CDR3 has 19 residues. V lost 1 base to trimming and J lost 5 bases; unmatched junction nucleotides: 12. Germline V CDR1 and CDR2: SGHDN, FVKESK. DNA of the CDR3: TGTGCCAGCAGCCAAGGATTAGGGCTAGCGGGAGGGGGGGACAATGAGCAGTTCTTC. This translates into CASSQGLGLAGGGDNEQFF.

The CDR3 region has the DNA TGTGCCAGCACCGAGGGTAGCTACTACGAGCAGTACTTC. The encoded protein is CASTEGSYYEQYF. The genes are TRBV25-1 and TRBJ2-7; possible D gene TRBD2, 5 bases. Germline V lookup: CDR1 MGHDK, CDR2 SYGVNS. The CDR3 contains 13 residues. V was clipped by 7 bases and J by 3 bases, with 13 bases between them.

The chain couples TRBV14 to TRBJ2-7, with TRBD1 matching over 7 bases. Germline CDR1 reads SGHDN; CDR2 reads FVKESK. The length of the CDR3 is 13 residues. V dropped 3 bases and J dropped 2; count of bases not matched to a gene: 1. CDR3 DNA sequence: TGTGCCAGCAGCCAGGACAGGACCTACGAGCAGTACTTC. Translated, it gives CASSQDRTYEQYF.

The chain couples TRBV7-9 to TRBJ2-2; maybe TRBD2 (5 bases). The CDR3 is 14 amino acids. Germline V gene sequence: CDR1 SEHNR, CDR2 FQNEAQ (reference sequence). Trimming took 5 bases from V and 5 from J, leaving 12 bases between them. CDR3 residues: CASSRGRGTGELFF. Written as DNA, the CDR3 is TGTGCCAGCAGCCGAGGACGGGGAACCGGGGAGCTGTTTTTT. Full variable domain (remainder filled in from reference TRBV7-9 and TRBJ2-2): DTGVSQNPRHKITKRGQNVTFRCDPISEHNRLYWYRQTLGQGPEFLTYFQNEAQLEKSRLLSDRFSAERPKGSFSTLEIQRTEQGDSAMYLCASSRGRGTGELFFGEGSRLTVL.

This clone came up a few times. The chain has TRBV11-2 and TRBJ2-5, with 11 bases matching TRBD2. Per germline, CDR1 SGHAT and CDR2 FQNNGV. The CDR3 extends over 14 amino acids. The V and J ends lost 5 bases and 7 bases, in that order; junction bases with no gene match: 6. In DNA, the CDR3 is TGTGCCAGCAGCCTAATAGCGGGAGGGGGGACCCAGTACTTC. It yields the protein CASSLIAGGGTQYF.

V is TRBV29-1 and J is TRBJ2-7; D gene unclear. Between the trimmed V and J ends, which lost 7 bases and 2 bases, there was a span of 9 bases. Germline assignment: CDR1 SQVTM and CDR2 ANQGSEA. This CDR3 spans 11 amino acids. The CDR3 region has the DNA TGCAGCGCTGACTTTGCCTACGAGCAGTACTTC. This sequence encodes CSADFAYEQYF.